These 22 T cell receptor beta chains were all obtained from the same sample, sequenced in a study of tumor-infiltrating lymphocytes in primary liver carcinoma listed by TCRdb under 2017. Total RNA and DNA were co-extracted without cell sorting from about 19-30 mg of bulk tissue using the AllPrep DNA/RNA mini kit. These reads were obtained on an Illumina HiSeq 2500. Using a constant-region primer and ProtoScript II reverse transcriptase, TCRbeta-specific cDNA was reverse-transcribed from around 520 ng total RNA. Construction of the TCRbeta libraries relied on three nested rounds of multiplex PCR, following a slightly modified ARM-PCR procedure. The first two PCR rounds used multiplex TRBV1-TRBV30 forward primers with a Cbeta reverse primer, each for approximately 10 cycles. TCRdb applied fastp at Q25 and MiXCR to the public reads, then kept only in-frame beta chains. Each record represents a unique CDR3 protein, reported with the most common genes and DNA among its rows. The sample yields 45,000 to 55,000 distinct CDR3 sequences; about two thirds were counted once. The ten largest clones represent less than 30% of the sample.

The material sequenced was liver tumor tissue from sampling region 5. The cell subset or site label here, explained by the study, means: tumor region T5, tumor centre. These receptors all stem from a man aged 40-55 years with primary liver carcinoma and hepatitis B virus infection.

As to this clonotype: The junction departs from the called germline gene at one end, perhaps through a read error. The chain employs TRBV12-3 or TRBV12-4 and TRBJ1-5; D unclear. The CDR3 runs 14 residues. The CDR3 nucleotides read TGTGCCAGCAACCTGGGAGTGGTCGATCAGTCCCAGCATTTT. Protein product: CASNLGVVDQSQHF.

Remarks on this clonotype: Since the CDR3 does not end with the conserved phenylalanine or tryptophan, this likely comes from a read error. The rearrangement links TRBV12-3 or TRBV12-4 to TRBJ2-6; the D is unclear. This CDR3 is 16 amino acids long. The V and J ends lost 2 bases and 1 base respectively, with 9 bases between them. The CDR3, as DNA: TGTGCCAGCAGTTTATCTTCGCATTCTGGGGCCAACGTCCTGACTCTC. Translation: CASSLSSHSGANVLTL.

Details on this clonotype: The junction shows a germline mismatch at one end, possibly a read error. The chain links TRBV10-1 to TRBJ2-2; the D gene is possibly TRBD2 (5 bases). Germline V gives CDR1 WNHNN, CDR2 SYGVQD (reference sequence). The CDR3 extends over 15 amino acids. CDR3 nucleotides: TGCGTCAGCAGTGAGTCATCGCAGTACACCGGGGAGTTGTTTTTT. Amino acid sequence: CVSSESSQYTGELFF.

Notes on this clonotype: The germline gene is not matched at one end of the junction; a read error may be the cause. This chain links TRBV6-5 with TRBJ1-5; 8 nucleotides agree with TRBD1. Germline V gives CDR1 MNHEY, CDR2 SVGAGI. This CDR3 region has 13 residues. The CDR3 reads CASGQGLLQPQHF. The CDR3, as DNA: TGTGCCAGCGGACAGGGTTTACTGCAGCCCCAGCACTTT.

Comments on this clonotype: No conserved phenylalanine or tryptophan ends this CDR3, so it is likely a read error. The rearrangement uses TRBV11-2 and TRBJ2-3, with D tentatively TRBD1 (5 bases). The end of the DNA is better explained by TRBJ1-5, so the J call may be wrong. The length of the CDR3 is 14 residues. The germline V gene encodes CDR1 SGHAT and CDR2 FQNNGV. In DNA form, the CDR3 reads TGTGCCGGAGGGGCACGGGAGCCTGCAGATACGCAGCATATT. It specifies CAGGAREPADTQHI.

This clonotype was recorded at least ten times. V usage is TRBV10-2 and J usage is TRBJ2-7; tentatively, D is TRBD2 (6 bases). The germline V and J ends were trimmed by 0 bases and 3 bases, with 15 bases remaining between them. The CDR3 runs 16 residues. Germline V gene lookup returns CDR1 WSHSY and CDR2 SAAADI. The CDR3 here is CASSESVPGEVYEQYF. CDR3 DNA sequence: TGCGCCAGCAGTGAGTCCGTACCGGGAGAAGTCTACGAGCAGTACTTC.

The V and J genes are TRBV11-2 and TRBJ2-2; no definite D call. Trimming shortened V by 5 bases and J by 7 bases, and 8 bases separated the two germline ends. This CDR3 is 12 amino acids long. Germline V lookup: CDR1 SGHAT, CDR2 FQNNGV. CDR3 residues: CASSIDHGELFF. CDR3 nucleotides: TGTGCCAGCAGCATCGACCACGGGGAGCTGTTTTTT.

As regards this clonotype: One end of the junction is discordant with germline, which a read error may explain. The gene calls are TRBV12-3 or TRBV12-4 and TRBJ2-5; 9 bases align to TRBD2. The CDR3 loop spans 14 amino acids. This CDR3 is CASRVGTSYGTQNF. Written as DNA, the CDR3 is TGTGCCAGCAGGGTTGGGACTAGCTACGGGACCCAGAACTTC.

As concerns this clonotype: Likely a read error: the CDR3 ends without its conserved phenylalanine or tryptophan. The chain combines TRBV29-1 with TRBJ2-7; D is possibly TRBD1 (6 bases). This CDR3 is built from 16 residues. V lost 4 bases to trimming and J lost 2 bases, with 21 bases between them. Germline CDR1 SQVTM, CDR2 ANQGSEA. The DNA of the CDR3 is TGCAGCGTTGGTCCCCGGGTCGGACAGACCCCCTACGAGCAGTACCTT. Translating gives CSVGPRVGQTPYEQYL.

In regard to this clonotype: A much larger clone differs from this one at a single base, so this may be a read error. J is TRBJ2-2 and V is TRBV30, with D perhaps TRBD2 (5 bases). The CDR3 sequence is 15 residues long. Germline V gene sequence: CDR1 GTSNPN, CDR2 SVGIG (reference sequence). The CDR3: CAWSVGGLSTGKLFF. DNA of the CDR3: TGTGCCTGGAGTGTAGGTGGCCTCTCCACCGGGAAGCTGTTTTTT.

Points on this clonotype: A read error is likely, as this CDR3 ends without the conserved phenylalanine or tryptophan. The chain has TRBV11-2 and TRBJ2-5, with D perhaps TRBD2 (5 bases). This CDR3 comprises 16 residues. Germline V lookup: CDR1 SGHAT, CDR2 FQNNGV. The chain's CDR3 is CAGRSQDSAHQEAQYY. CDR3 nucleotide sequence: TGTGCCGGCAGGTCCCAGGACTCGGCCCACCAAGAGGCCCAGTACTAC.

Details on this clonotype: A much larger clone differs by one base, so this may be a read error. The chain recombines TRBV28 with TRBJ2-7, with 10 nucleotides matching TRBD1. The germline V gene encodes CDR1 MDHEN and CDR2 SYDVKM. The CDR3 extends over 13 amino acids. The CDR3 nucleotides are TGTGCCAGCACCGACAGGGGGCCCTACGAGCTGTACTTC. Its protein product is CASTDRGPYELYF.

With regard to this clonotype: Sequence at one end of the junction differs from germline and may be a read error. CDR3 in DNA: TGTGCCAGCAGCTTGGGGGCAGGGGACGAGCAGTATTTC. Its translation is CASSLGAGDEQYF. The V and J genes are TRBV11-1 and TRBJ2-7; D is perhaps TRBD1 (6 bases). CDR3 size: 13 residues. Per germline, CDR1 SGHAT and CDR2 FQDESV (reference sequence). The variable domain in full, with the rest retrieved from reference TRBV11-1 and TRBJ2-7, is EAEVAQSPRYKITEKSQAVAFWCDPISGHATLYWYRQILGQGPELLVQFQDESVVDDSQLPKDRFSAERLKGVDSTLKIQPAELGDSAMYLCASSLGAGDEQYFGPGTRLTVT.

As regards this clonotype: A read error may explain this, as a much larger clone is one base away. This sequence joins TRBV4-1 and TRBJ1-1; D is perhaps TRBD1 (6 bases). This CDR3 comprises 18 residues. Germline V gene data show CDR1 as MGHRA and CDR2 as YSYEKL. Here the CDR3 reads CANSQDRGGGLMNTEAFF. The CDR3, as DNA: TGCGCCAACAGCCAAGATAGGGGGGGGGGCCTCATGAACACTGAAGCTTTCTTT.

A few counts support this clonotype. The CDR3: CASSSGTDYGYTF. The CDR3 region has the DNA TGTGCCAGCTCATCAGGGACAGATTATGGCTACACCTTC. The chain uses TRBV18 and TRBJ1-2; 7 nucleotides align to TRBD1. Germline values: CDR1 KGHSH, CDR2 LQKENI. Unmatched junction bases numbered 5, after V lost 5 bases and J lost 5 bases. The CDR3 length is 13 residues.

On this clonotype itself: A much more abundant neighbour one base away suggests this may be a read error. This chain uses TRBV30 with TRBJ2-1; the match to TRBD1 covers 7 bases. Per the germline V gene, CDR1 is GTSNPN and CDR2 is SVGIG (reference sequence). The length of the CDR3 is 15 residues. Unmatched junction bases numbered 11, after V lost 4 bases and J lost 5 bases. CDR3 residues: CAWIEAAGGHNEQFF. The CDR3 DNA reads as TGTGCCTGGATCGAGGCGGCAGGGGGACACAATGAGCAGTTCTTC.

This sequence joins TRBV29-1 and TRBJ2-7, with D tentatively TRBD1 (6 bases). The germline V gene encodes CDR1 SQVTM and CDR2 ANQGSEA. The V end was cut by 4 bases, the J end by 5 bases, with 18 bases between. This CDR3 has 14 amino acids. CDR3 amino acids: CSVGGDKGPNEQYF. CDR3 in DNA: TGCAGCGTTGGAGGGGACAAGGGGCCGAACGAGCAGTACTTC.

Only one count was recorded for this clonotype. The chain carries TRBV4-1 and TRBJ2-1; 9 bases are shared with TRBD2. The germline CDR1 and CDR2 sequences are MGHRA and YSYEKL. The CDR3 consists of 14 residues. The CDR3 loop is CTNSQAGGYNEQFF. In nucleotides, the CDR3 is TGCACTAACAGCCAGGCGGGAGGGTACAATGAGCAGTTCTTC.

As for this clonotype: One end of the junction varies from germline; a read error may be responsible. The V gene is TRBV11-1, the J gene TRBJ2-1; TRBD2 aligns across 14 bases. Germline loops: CDR1 SGHAT, CDR2 FQDESV (reference sequence). The CDR3 runs to 17 residues. The CDR3 sequence is CASSLGLAGEVDNELSF. The CDR3 DNA sequence: TGTGCCAGCAGCCTGGGACTAGCGGGAGAAGTTGATAATGAGCTGTCCTTC. The entire variable domain, with the rest obtained from reference TRBV11-1 and TRBJ2-1, is as follows: EAEVAQSPRYKITEKSQAVAFWCDPISGHATLYWYRQILGQGPELLVQFQDESVVDDSQLPKDRFSAERLKGVDSTLKIQPAELGDSAMYLCASSLGLAGEVDNELSFGPGTRLTVL.

Comment on this clonotype: The CDR3 does not close with the conserved phenylalanine or tryptophan, likely indicating a read error. The V gene is TRBV11-1, the J gene TRBJ2-7; TRBD2 might be the D (5 bases). V was pared by 1 base and J by 9 bases, with 13 bases between. This CDR3 is built from 13 residues. CDR1 and CDR2 (germline): SGHAT, FQDESV (reference sequence). CDR3 sequence reads: CASSLGTGNGQYL. CDR3 coding DNA: TGTGCCAGCAGCTTAGGGACGGGGAACGGGCAGTACCTC.

Notes on this clonotype: No conserved phenylalanine or tryptophan is present at the end of the CDR3, so a read error is the likely explanation. The rearrangement joins TRBV4-2 to TRBJ2-1, with a possible D match to TRBD2 (6 bases). The germline V gene encodes CDR1 LGHNA and CDR2 YNFKEQ. The CDR3 spans 16 residues. CDR3 nucleotide sequence: TGTGCCAGCAGCCAAGAAGCGGGTAGCTCCTACAATGAACAGTTCTTA. Its protein product is CASSQEAGSSYNEQFL.

In regard to this clonotype: One junction end does not reproduce the germline sequence, and a read error may be involved. The genes are TRBV4-2 and TRBJ2-2; a weak D match, TRBD1 (6 bases). This CDR3 spans 19 amino acids. The V gene's germline CDR1 is LGHNA and CDR2 YNFKEQ. The chain's CDR3 is CASSQGGRGHSGYTGELLF. CDR3 bases: TGTGCCAGCAGCCAAGGGGGCAGGGGCCATTCGGGTTACACCGGGGAGCTGTTATTC.